Sequencing of this TCR beta chain was carried out in a study of T cells in Graves' hyperthyroidism and ophthalmopathy (dated by TCRdb to the late 2010s). Broadly, across the study: Peripheral blood was sampled at the time of initial diagnosis, prior to any treatment. A discovery cohort of about a hundred patients, fewer than 50 with Graves' ophthalmopathy and 55 to 60 with stable Graves' hyperthyroidism, was used to find distinguishing TCR V-J signatures. An independent validation cohort of around 19 hyperthyroidism patients and 15 or so patients who later progressed to ophthalmopathy tested prospective prediction of ophthalmopathy. The 100 discovery patients were randomly split 7:3 into training and test sets. Thyroid tissue and blood T-cell repertoires from about six Graves' hyperthyroidism patients were also compared in the study. Once sampling was done, hyperthyroidism patients were given methimazole at a starting dose of 30 mg daily, whereas ophthalmopathy patients were given high-dose intravenous methylprednisolone. According to the paper, TCR Vbeta CDR3 sequencing was carried out on roughly 130 peripheral blood samples, which came from fewer than 50 ophthalmopathy, about 75 hyperthyroidism and approximately 17 progressor patients. Study-wide conclusions, independent of this receptor: In validation, the model predicted progression to ophthalmopathy with approximately 69% sensitivity and 72.22% specificity, a median of 6.5 months before onset. A 13 V-J signature model separated ophthalmopathy from stable hyperthyroidism, with nearly 90% sensitivity and roughly 82% specificity in cross-validation and 80%/75% in testing. No statistical method was used to fix the sample size in advance, and group allocation was not hidden from the investigators. Blood samples also contained most of the expanded thyroid clonotypes (frequency above 0.001), which suggests that blood repertoires may reflect thyroid immune responses.

This clonotype occurred many times. Which antigen it targets is not known. Nothing much larger sits one base from this clone, and base qualities are not available. A patient counted as having stable Graves' hyperthyroidism if no progression to ophthalmopathy occurred over 18 months of follow-up. The hyperthyroidism patients were between 18 and 65 years old and newly diagnosed, with a disease duration of less than 2 months. Patients with uncontrolled infections, other autoimmune diseases, pregnancy or lactation were excluded. Diagnoses were established on the basis of clinical symptoms, serum thyroxine and TRAb, thyroid ultrasound, and orbital computed tomography. PBMCs were isolated from 7.5 to 10 ml of fresh peripheral blood by Ficoll-Paque density gradient centrifugation. Total RNA was extracted with Trizol reagent, and quality was checked on an Agilent 2100 Bioanalyzer. The TCR beta CDR3 regions were amplified from RNA transcripts. The TCR CDR3 was subjected to a first round of RT-PCR using the HTBI primer set and the Qiagen OneStep RT-PCR kit. A second multiplex PCR round built the libraries, followed by size selection and purification. The libraries were sequenced on an Illumina HiSeq2000 using paired-end 100 bp reads. Turning to the authors' computational methods: SOAPnuke was used to process the raw data, removing reads that contained adapters or uncalled bases, had a mean Phred below 15, or lacked an exact match to the constant primer or identifier. COPE v1.2.5 was used to merge high-quality paired reads, and clonotypes were defined as unique nucleotide sequences. MiTCR v1.1 was used to align the clonotypes against IMGT TRBV, TRBD and TRBJ reference segments. Only V-J combinations with frequency above 0.0001, covering about 99% of repertoires, were analysed. A TCS score was defined as the ratio of F50 (clonal expansion) to E x V (chaos), with BLOSUM62-based TCRdist applied between CDR3 peptides within each V-J. Welch's t-statistics and random forest reduced around 550 V-J features to 13, which were used in a naive Bayes classifier (R e1071). Using fastp trimming at Q25 and MiXCR clonotype assembly, TCRdb reanalyzed the public sequencing data and kept in-frame beta chains. Every entry covers one CDR3 protein and lists the most common genes and DNA from its rows. Here the V and J calls rest on TCRdb's processing, not on the authors' analysis. Across this sample there are approximately 400,000 distinct CDR3 sequences, with 15% to 19% seen only once. The ten largest clones capture approximately 8% of the sample.

Including cysteine and phenylalanine, the CDR3 has 16 amino acids. Kept here is only the CDR3 DNA, which spans 48 bases and is read in frame from base 1. CDR1 LGHNA and CDR2 YNFKEQ were looked up in the germline V gene. Unmatched junction bases come to 5, with V trimmed by 3 bases and J by 3 bases. This TCR was recovered from a woman aged 18-29 years with Graves' hyperthyroidism. Sequencing was performed on blood. The V and J genes are TRBV4-2 and TRBJ2-6; 7 bases in between match TRBD1. The CDR3 here reads CASSHPQGYGANVLTF. The DNA reads as follows: TGTGCCAGCAGCCATCCACAGGGGTATGGGGCCAACGTCCTGACTTTC.